Included here is one T cell receptor (beta chain) sequence, with context. The data were taken from a study of T cells in Graves' hyperthyroidism and ophthalmopathy. As for the study in general: Staff took peripheral blood when the initial diagnosis was made, before any treatment began.

The CDR3 has 14 amino acids. The germline CDR1 and CDR2 sequences are SEHNR and FQNEAQ (reference sequence). Trimming stripped 2 bases from V and 7 bases from J, with 14 bases between. RNA transcripts were the template for amplifying TCR beta CDR3 regions. First-round RT-PCR of the TCR CDR3 relied on the HTBI primer set. Each CDR3 protein gets one entry after TCRdb re-called the multiplex PCR reads with MiXCR. The table shows a few hundred thousand distinct CDR3 sequences, with 15% to 19% occurring only once. The sample comprised blood. The source of this sequence is a woman aged 18-29 years with Graves' hyperthyroidism that later progressed to Graves' ophthalmopathy. The genes are TRBV7-9 and TRBJ1-1, with D perhaps TRBD1 (6 bases). The CDR3 sequence: CASSLLPDRVEAFF. DNA of the CDR3: TGTGCCAGCAGCTTACTTCCGGACAGAGTTGAAGCTTTCTTT. Together with reference TRBV7-9 and TRBJ1-1, the CDR3 gives the full variable domain: DTGVSQNPRHKITKRGQNVTFRCDPISEHNRLYWYRQTLGQGPEFLTYFQNEAQLEKSRLLSDRFSAERPKGSFSTLEIQRTEQGDSAMYLCASSLLPDRVEAFFGQGTRLTVV.